Each of the 5 T cell receptor beta chains below was sequenced from the same sample in a study of identical twins. MiXCR was run by TCRdb on the 5' RACE reads, yielding one entry per CDR3 protein. The sample carries 650,000 to 750,000 distinct CDR3 sequences, 21% recorded once. The same data also contributed to another study, on T cells expressing NK-cell markers.

The sample consisted of PBMCs. The receptors stem from a woman between 18 and 30 years old in good health.

This clonotype was detected a few times. This chain uses TRBV4-3 with TRBJ2-7; 7 bases align to TRBD2. Per the germline V gene, CDR1 is LGHNA and CDR2 is YSLEER. The CDR3 runs 17 residues. V lost 0 bases and J lost 7; bases outside the gene matches: 15. The CDR3 sequence is CASSQDGRGEALREQYF. The CDR3 bases are TGCGCCAGCAGCCAAGATGGTCGGGGGGAGGCACTTCGGGAGCAGTACTTC.

This clonotype was detected many times. The genes are TRBV12-3 or TRBV12-4 and TRBJ1-4; D remains ambiguous. V was clipped by 4 bases and J by 0 bases, with 9 bases between them. This CDR3 has 15 amino acids. The CDR3 DNA reads TGTGCCAGCAGTTACCGGGCCGCAACTAATGAAAAACTGTTTTTT. As protein: CASSYRAATNEKLFF.

This clonotype has only a few counts. J is TRBJ2-1 and V is TRBV4-1; TRBD2 aligns across 8 bases. In germline, CDR1 is MGHRA, CDR2 YSYEKL. J gave up 9 bases and V 4 bases, and 17 bases lay outside the gene matches. CDR3 length equals 17 residues. CDR3 loop: CASSLVSGGAAGVEQFF. The DNA of the CDR3 is TGCGCCAGCAGCCTTGTCTCCGGTGGTGCAGCGGGAGTTGAGCAGTTCTTC.

Here the CDR3 DNA reads TGTGCCAGCAGCTTACGAGCGGGAGGGCCGAGAACCGGGGAGCTGTTTTTT. Translating it yields CASSLRAGGPRTGELFF. The genes are TRBV7-2 and TRBJ2-2; 10 positions agree with TRBD2. Germline CDR1 is SGHTA and CDR2 is FQGNSA. The junction had 8 bases not matched to a gene; V was cut back by 2 bases and J by 5 bases. This CDR3 spans 17 amino acids.

V and J are TRBV3-1 and TRBJ2-4; D is unclear. CDR3 size: 12 residues. Germline assignment: CDR1 LGHDT and CDR2 YNNKEL (reference sequence). Trimming cost V 8 bases and J 2 bases, with 7 bases left between them. The chain's CDR3 is CASSGSKNIQYF. DNA for the CDR3: TGTGCCAGCTCCGGCTCCAAAAACATTCAGTACTTC.